This T cell receptor (beta chain) was documented in a study of CD4 T cells in relation to SARS-CoV-2 and coronaviruses. The wider study: PBMCs were cultured with antigen for over 8 days before TCR beta sequencing.

Assay: immunoSEQ multiplex PCR; the TCRdb copy retains only in-frame clones and omits some. The table includes about 22,000 clones, 68% detected once. CD4+ T cells from unexposed donors were obtained before the COVID-19 pandemic (2011-2018). CD4+ T cells were isolated from the cells after nine to eleven days of culture. Each well had a few million PBMCs in about 5% human AB serum with IL-2. Half the medium was replaced with IL-2 medium on days 3 and 7. Trimming took 5 bases from V and 4 from J; bases not matched to a gene: 16. This CDR3 is built from 18 residues. Germline V gene data show CDR1 as MNHEY and CDR2 as SMNVEV (reference sequence). A word on this clone: Its antigen is not known.

Sequencing input: CD4+ T cells from PBMCs, cultured in vitro. The receptor was derived from a human donor in good health. The chain couples TRBV27 to TRBJ2-5, with TRBD1 matching 10 bases. The CDR3 loop reads CASSPKIPRQGAGETQYF. The CDR3 DNA is TGTGCCAGCAGTCCTAAAATCCCTAGACAGGGGGCCGGAGAGACCCAGTACTTC.